This T cell receptor (beta chain) originates from a study of cytomegalovirus exposure and HLA in healthy donors. Overall study results and limits: In terms of immune exposure information, only CMV serostatus was available.

Comment on this clone: No antigen is known for it.

The PCR ran on 60 Vbeta and 13 Jbeta primers. The data were produced by immunoSEQ multiplex PCR, yet TCRdb's version contains in-frame clones alone and is incomplete. In the table there are over 150,000 clones, roughly 80% of which are singletons. This CDR3 is built from 14 residues. With V trimmed by 8 bases and J by 1 base, 3 bases remained unmatched. CDR1 and CDR2 from the germline V gene are MNHEY and SMNVEV (reference sequence). This TCR derives from a male donor in good health and CMV-seronegative. The chain uses TRBV27 and TRBJ1-3; TRBD1 matches 9 bases. Sequencing input: PBMCs. The CDR3 here is CASGGTGSGNTIYF. CDR3 sequence (DNA): TGTGCCAGCGGAGGGACAGGGTCTGGAAACACCATATATTTT.